This T cell receptor (beta chain) was profiled in a study of identical twins. General study points: Compared with unrelated sharing, twin-shared out-of-frame alpha sequences had more low-probability sequences. Out-of-frame TCR alpha sharing observed in monozygotic twins exceeded model estimates.

TCRdb reprocessed the 5' RACE reads with MiXCR, giving one entry per CDR3 protein. The sample consists of around 570,000 distinct CDR3 sequences, around 9.6% of them appearing once. This clonotype was counted ten times or more. Its antigen remains unknown. Donors were all healthy Caucasians. These records were also assigned to another study, of yellow fever vaccine responses in identical twins. Per that paper: Twins' T cell vaccine responses reportedly looked partly convergent, partly personalized.

Sequenced sample: PBMCs. This receptor was obtained from a woman in her late teens or twenties in good health.

CDR3 sequence (DNA): TGTGCCAGCAGCCCCACAACCGGACAGGGATTTTACGAGCAGTACTTC. This encodes CASSPTTGQGFYEQYF. This rearrangement joins TRBV5-5 to TRBJ2-7; 8 bases are shared with TRBD1. Germline V CDR1 and CDR2: SGHKS, YYEKEE (reference sequence). This CDR3 region has 16 residues. V dropped 4 bases and J dropped 4; count of bases not matched to a gene: 13.